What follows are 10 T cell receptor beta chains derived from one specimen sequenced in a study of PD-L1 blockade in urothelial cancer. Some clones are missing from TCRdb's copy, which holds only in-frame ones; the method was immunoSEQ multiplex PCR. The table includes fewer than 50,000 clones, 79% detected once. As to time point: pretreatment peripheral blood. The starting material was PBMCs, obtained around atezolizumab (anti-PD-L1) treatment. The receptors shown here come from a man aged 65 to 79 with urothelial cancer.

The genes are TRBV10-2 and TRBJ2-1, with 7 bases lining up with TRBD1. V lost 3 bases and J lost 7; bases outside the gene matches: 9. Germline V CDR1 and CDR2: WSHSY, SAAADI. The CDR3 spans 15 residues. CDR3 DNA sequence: TGCGCCAGCAGTGACCCCGGGACAGTGGGAAATGAGCAGTTCTTC. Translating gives CASSDPGTVGNEQFF.

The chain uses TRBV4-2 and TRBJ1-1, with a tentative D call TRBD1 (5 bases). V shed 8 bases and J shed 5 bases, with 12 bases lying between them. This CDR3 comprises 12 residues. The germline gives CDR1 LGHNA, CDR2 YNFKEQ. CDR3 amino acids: CASGTGRTEAFF. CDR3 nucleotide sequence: TGTGCCAGCGGGACTGGTCGGACTGAAGCTTTCTTT.

The CDR3, as DNA: TGTGCCAGCAGTCTCCGGACTAGCTTCTACGAGCAGTACTTC. It yields the protein CASSLRTSFYEQYF. The V gene is TRBV6-1, the J gene TRBJ2-7; 8 bases match TRBD2. Trimming at V came to 5 bases and at J to 3 bases, leaving 6 bases not matched to a gene. Germline values: CDR1 MNHNS, CDR2 SASEGT. This CDR3 is built from 14 residues.

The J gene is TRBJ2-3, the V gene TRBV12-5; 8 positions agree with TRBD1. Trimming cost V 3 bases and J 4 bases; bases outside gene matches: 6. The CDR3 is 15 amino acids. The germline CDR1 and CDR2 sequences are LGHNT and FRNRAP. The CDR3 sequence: CASGFGTGGPDTQYF. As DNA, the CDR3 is TGTGCTAGTGGTTTCGGCACAGGGGGTCCAGATACGCAGTATTTT.

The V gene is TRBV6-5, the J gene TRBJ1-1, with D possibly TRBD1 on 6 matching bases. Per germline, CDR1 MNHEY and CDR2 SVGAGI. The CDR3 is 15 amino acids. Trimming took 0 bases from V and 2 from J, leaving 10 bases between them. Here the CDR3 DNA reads TGTGCCAGCAGTTACTCTGCCAGGGGCAACACTGAAGCTTTCTTT. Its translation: CASSYSARGNTEAFF.

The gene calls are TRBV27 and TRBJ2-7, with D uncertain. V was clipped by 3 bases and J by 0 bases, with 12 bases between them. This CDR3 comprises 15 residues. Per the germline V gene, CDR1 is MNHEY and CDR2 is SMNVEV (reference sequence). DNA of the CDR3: TGTGCCAGCAGTTTCGTGCCCCCCGGCTCCTACGAGCAGTACTTC. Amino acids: CASSFVPPGSYEQYF.

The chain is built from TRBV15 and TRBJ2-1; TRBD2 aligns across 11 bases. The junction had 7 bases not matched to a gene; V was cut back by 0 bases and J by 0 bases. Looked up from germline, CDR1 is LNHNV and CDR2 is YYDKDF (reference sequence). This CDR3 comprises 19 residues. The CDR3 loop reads CATSRDGLAGWSSYNEQFF. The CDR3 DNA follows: TGTGCCACCAGCAGAGATGGACTAGCGGGTTGGAGCTCCTACAATGAGCAGTTCTTC. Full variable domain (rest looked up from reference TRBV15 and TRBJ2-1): DAMVIQNPRYQVTQFGKPVTLSCSQTLNHNVMYWYQQKSSQAPKLLFHYYDKDFNNEADTPDNFQSRRPNTSFCFLDIRSPGLGDTAMYLCATSRDGLAGWSSYNEQFFGPGTRLTVL.

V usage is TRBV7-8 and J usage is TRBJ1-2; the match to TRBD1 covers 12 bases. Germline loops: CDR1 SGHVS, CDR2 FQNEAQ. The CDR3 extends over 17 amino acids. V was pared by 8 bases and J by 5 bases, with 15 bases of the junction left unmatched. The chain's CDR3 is CASGNIVGTGGIYGYTF. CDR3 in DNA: TGTGCCAGCGGAAACATTGTGGGGACAGGGGGCATTTATGGCTACACCTTC. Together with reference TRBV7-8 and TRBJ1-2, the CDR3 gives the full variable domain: GAGVSQSPRYKVAKRGQDVALRCDPISGHVSLFWYQQALGQGPEFLTYFQNEAQLDKSGLPSDRFFAERPEGSVSTLKIQRTQQEDSAVYLCASGNIVGTGGIYGYTFGSGTRLTVV.

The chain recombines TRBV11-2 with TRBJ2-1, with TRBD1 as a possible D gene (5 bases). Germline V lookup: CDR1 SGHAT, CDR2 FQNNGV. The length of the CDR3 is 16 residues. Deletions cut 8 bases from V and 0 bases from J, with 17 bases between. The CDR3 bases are TGTGCCAGCTGCTACTTGACAGCCAACTCCTACAATGAGCAGTTCTTC. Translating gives CASCYLTANSYNEQFF.

CDR3 loop: CAWDHGASGDNEQFF. In nucleotides, the CDR3 is TGTGCCTGGGACCATGGGGCTAGCGGGGACAATGAGCAGTTCTTC. The chain uses TRBV30 and TRBJ2-1; 9 bases align to TRBD2. J gave up 5 bases and V 5 bases, and 10 bases lay outside the gene matches. Looked up from germline, CDR1 is GTSNPN and CDR2 is SVGIG (reference sequence). This CDR3 is 15 amino acids long.